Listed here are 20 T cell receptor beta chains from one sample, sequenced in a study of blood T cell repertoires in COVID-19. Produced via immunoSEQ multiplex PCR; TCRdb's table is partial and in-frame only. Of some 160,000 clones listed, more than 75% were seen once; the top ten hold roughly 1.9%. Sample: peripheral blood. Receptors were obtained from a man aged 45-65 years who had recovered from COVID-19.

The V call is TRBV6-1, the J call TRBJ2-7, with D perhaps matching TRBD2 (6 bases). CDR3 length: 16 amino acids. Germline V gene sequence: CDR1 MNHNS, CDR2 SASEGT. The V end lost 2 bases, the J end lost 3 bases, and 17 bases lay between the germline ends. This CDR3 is CASSELGLGGIYEQYF. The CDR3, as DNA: TGTGCCAGCAGTGAACTGGGTCTAGGCGGGATCTACGAGCAGTACTTC.

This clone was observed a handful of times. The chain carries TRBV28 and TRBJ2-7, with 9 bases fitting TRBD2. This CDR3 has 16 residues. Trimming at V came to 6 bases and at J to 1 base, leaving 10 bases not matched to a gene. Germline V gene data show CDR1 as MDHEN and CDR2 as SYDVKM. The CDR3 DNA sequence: TGTGCCAGCAGATTTACCGGGACTAGCTCTTCCTACGAGCAGTACTTC. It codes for CASRFTGTSSSYEQYF.

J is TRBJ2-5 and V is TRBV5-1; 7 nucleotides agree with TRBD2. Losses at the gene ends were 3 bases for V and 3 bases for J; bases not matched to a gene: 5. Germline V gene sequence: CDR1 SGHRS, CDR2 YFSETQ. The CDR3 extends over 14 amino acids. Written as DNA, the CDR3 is TGCGCCAGCAGCTCCTGGGGAGGGGAAGAGACCCAGTACTTC. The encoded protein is CASSSWGGEETQYF. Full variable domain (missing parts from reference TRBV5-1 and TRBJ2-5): KAGVTQTPRYLIKTRGQQVTLSCSPISGHRSVSWYQQTPGQGLQFLFEYFSETQRNKGNFPGRFSGRQFSNSRSEMNVSTLELGDSALYLCASSSWGGEETQYFGPGTRLLVL.

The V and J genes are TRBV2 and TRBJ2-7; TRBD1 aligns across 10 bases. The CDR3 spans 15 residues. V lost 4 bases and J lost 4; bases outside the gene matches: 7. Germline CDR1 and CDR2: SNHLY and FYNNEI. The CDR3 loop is CASSARDRGAYEQYF. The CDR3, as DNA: TGTGCCAGCAGTGCCCGGGACAGGGGTGCTTACGAGCAGTACTTC.

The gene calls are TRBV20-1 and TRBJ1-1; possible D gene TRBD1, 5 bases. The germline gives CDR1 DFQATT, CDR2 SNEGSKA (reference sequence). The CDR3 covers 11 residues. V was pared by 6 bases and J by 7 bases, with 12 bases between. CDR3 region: CSASEGVEAFF. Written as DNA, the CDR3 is TGCAGTGCCAGTGAAGGGGTTGAAGCTTTCTTT.

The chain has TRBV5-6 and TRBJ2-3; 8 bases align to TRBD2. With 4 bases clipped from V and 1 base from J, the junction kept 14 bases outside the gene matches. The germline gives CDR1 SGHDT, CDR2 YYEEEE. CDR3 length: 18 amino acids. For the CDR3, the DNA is TGTGCCAGCAGCGGATTGACAGCGGGAGAAAAGCGCACAGATACGCAGTATTTT. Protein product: CASSGLTAGEKRTDTQYF.

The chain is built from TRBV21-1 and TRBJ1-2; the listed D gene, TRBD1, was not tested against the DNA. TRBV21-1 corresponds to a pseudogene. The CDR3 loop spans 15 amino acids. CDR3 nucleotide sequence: TGTGCCAGCAGCAACCGGGACAGGGTGGCCTATGGCTACACCTTC. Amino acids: CASSNRDRVAYGYTF.

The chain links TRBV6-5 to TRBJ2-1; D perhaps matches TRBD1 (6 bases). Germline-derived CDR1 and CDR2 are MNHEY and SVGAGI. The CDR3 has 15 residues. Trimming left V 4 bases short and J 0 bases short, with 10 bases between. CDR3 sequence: CASSSGQTSYNEQFF. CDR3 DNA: TGTGCCAGCAGTTCTGGACAGACCTCCTACAATGAGCAGTTCTTC.

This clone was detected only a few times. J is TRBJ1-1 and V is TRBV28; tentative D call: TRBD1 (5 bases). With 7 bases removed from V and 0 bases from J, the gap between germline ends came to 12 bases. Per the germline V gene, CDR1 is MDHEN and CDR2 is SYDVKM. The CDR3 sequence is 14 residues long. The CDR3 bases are TGTGCCAGCATAAAGGGGATGGTGAACACTGAAGCTTTCTTT. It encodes CASIKGMVNTEAFF.

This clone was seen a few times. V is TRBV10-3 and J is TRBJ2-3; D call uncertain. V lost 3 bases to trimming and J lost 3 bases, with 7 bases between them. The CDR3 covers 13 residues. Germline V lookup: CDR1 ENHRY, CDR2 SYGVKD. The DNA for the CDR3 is TGTGCCATCAGTGATGCGGCGACAGATACGCAGTATTTT. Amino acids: CAISDAATDTQYF.

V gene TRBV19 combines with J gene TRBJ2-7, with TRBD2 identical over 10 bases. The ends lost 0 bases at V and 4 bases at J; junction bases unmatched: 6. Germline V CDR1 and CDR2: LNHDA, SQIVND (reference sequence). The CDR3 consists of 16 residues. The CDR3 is CASSIDRFSGRYEQYF. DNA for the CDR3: TGTGCCAGTAGTATAGATCGGTTTAGCGGGAGGTACGAGCAGTACTTC. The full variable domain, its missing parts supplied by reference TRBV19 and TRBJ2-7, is DGGITQSPKYLFRKEGQNVTLSCEQNLNHDAMYWYRQDPGQGLRLIYYSQIVNDFQKGDIAEGYSVSREKKESFPLTVTSAQKNPTAFYLCASSIDRFSGRYEQYFGPGTRLTVT.

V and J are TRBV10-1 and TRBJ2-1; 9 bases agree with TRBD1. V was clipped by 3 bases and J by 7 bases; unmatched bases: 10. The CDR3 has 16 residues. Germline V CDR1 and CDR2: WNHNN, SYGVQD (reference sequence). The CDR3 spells CASSDNPGQGKNEQFF. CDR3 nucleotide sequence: TGCGCCAGCAGTGATAATCCGGGACAGGGTAAGAATGAGCAGTTCTTC.

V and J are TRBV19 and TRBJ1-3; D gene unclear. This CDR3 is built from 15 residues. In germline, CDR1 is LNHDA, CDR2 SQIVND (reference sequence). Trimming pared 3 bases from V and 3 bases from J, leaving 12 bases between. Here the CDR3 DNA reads TGTGCCAGTAGTATTGGGGAGACAAGTGGAAACACCATATATTTT. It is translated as CASSIGETSGNTIYF.

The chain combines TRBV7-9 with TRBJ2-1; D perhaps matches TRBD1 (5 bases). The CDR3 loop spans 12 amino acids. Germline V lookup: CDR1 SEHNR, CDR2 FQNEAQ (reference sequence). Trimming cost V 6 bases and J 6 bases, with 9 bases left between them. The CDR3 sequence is CASSTQANEQFF. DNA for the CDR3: TGTGCCAGCAGTACACAGGCCAATGAGCAGTTCTTC.

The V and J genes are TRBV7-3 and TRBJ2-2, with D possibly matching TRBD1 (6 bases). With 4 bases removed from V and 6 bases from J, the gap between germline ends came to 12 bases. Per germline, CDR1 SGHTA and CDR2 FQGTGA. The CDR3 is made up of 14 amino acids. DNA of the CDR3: TGTGCCAGCAGCTCCGACCCAGGGGCCGGGGAGCTGTTTTTT. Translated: CASSSDPGAGELFF.

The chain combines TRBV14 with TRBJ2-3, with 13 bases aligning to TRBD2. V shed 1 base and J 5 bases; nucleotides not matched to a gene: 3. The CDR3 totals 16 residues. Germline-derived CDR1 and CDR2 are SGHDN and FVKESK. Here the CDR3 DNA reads TGTGCCAGCAGCCAAGGGACTAGCGGGGGCGAAGATACGCAGTATTTT. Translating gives CASSQGTSGGEDTQYF.

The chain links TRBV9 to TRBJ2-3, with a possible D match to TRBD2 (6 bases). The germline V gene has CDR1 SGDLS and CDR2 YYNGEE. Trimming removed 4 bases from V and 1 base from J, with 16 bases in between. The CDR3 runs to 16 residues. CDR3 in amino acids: CASSSHNKRGTDTQYF. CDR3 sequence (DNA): TGTGCCAGCAGCTCCCATAACAAGCGGGGCACAGATACGCAGTATTTT.

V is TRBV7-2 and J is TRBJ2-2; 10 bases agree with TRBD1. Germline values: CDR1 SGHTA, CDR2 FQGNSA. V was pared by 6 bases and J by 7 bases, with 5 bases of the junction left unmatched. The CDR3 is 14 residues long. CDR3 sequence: CASSGTGEGGELFF. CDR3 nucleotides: TGTGCCAGCAGTGGGACAGGGGAGGGCGGGGAGCTGTTTTTT.

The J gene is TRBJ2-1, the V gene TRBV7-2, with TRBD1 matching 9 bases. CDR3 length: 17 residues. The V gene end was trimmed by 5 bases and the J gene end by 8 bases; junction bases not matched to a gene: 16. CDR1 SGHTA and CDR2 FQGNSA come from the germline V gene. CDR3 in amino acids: CASSPRGGTGLLDEQFF. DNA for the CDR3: TGTGCCAGCAGCCCCAGGGGGGGGACAGGGCTCCTGGATGAGCAGTTCTTC.

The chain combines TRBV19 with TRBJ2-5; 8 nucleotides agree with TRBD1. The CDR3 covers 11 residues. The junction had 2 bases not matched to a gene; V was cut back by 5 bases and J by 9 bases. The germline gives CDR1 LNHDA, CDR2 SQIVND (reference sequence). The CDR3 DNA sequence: TGTGCCAGTAGTGACAGGGGCCCCCAGTACTTC. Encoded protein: CASSDRGPQYF. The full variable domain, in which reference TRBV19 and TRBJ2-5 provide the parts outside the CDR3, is DGGITQSPKYLFRKEGQNVTLSCEQNLNHDAMYWYRQDPGQGLRLIYYSQIVNDFQKGDIAEGYSVSREKKESFPLTVTSAQKNPTAFYLCASSDRGPQYFGPGTRLLVL.